These T cell receptor beta chains were read from a single sample in a study of control samples from healthy donors and cancer patients. Clones were sequenced by immunoSEQ multiplex PCR, and TCRdb holds only the in-frame ones, with some missing. Of 140,000 to 150,000 clones in the sample, approximately 92% were seen once. Specimen: blood. The receptor source for this set is a man aged 25-45 years in good health. CDR3s include the opening cysteine and the closing phenylalanine or tryptophan. A D gene is named only where the DNA matches it firmly. Expanded clones get a size class; other rows say once, few or many, or leave the size out.

CDR3: CASSYPPGQGFYEQYF; D: TRBD1; V: TRBV6-2/TRBV6-3; size: NA; J: TRBJ2-7
CDR3: CASSENEVIGYTF; D: NA; V: TRBV2; size: NA; J: TRBJ1-2
CDR3: CASSSRSLTYEQYF; D: NA; V: TRBV7-9; size: NA; J: TRBJ2-7
CDR3: CASSQDRAFIYGYTF; D: TRBD1; V: TRBV6-5; size: NA; J: TRBJ1-2
CDR3: CASSSRRGSPLHF; D: NA; V: TRBV6-5; size: NA; J: TRBJ1-6
CDR3: CASSLAGGSPLHF; D: TRBD1; V: TRBV28; size: once; J: TRBJ1-6
CDR3: CASREIDRGGEKLFF; D: TRBD1; V: TRBV7-8; size: NA; J: TRBJ1-4
CDR3: CASSPRIQGTGNTIYF; D: NA; V: TRBV18; size: NA; J: TRBJ1-3
CDR3: CAWSPPGRIYEQYF; D: NA; V: TRBV30; size: NA; J: TRBJ2-7
CDR3: CASSLETGNYGYTF; D: NA; V: TRBV5-1; size: NA; J: TRBJ1-2
CDR3: CASSGYGVMNTEAFF; D: NA; V: TRBV28; size: NA; J: TRBJ1-1
CDR3: CASSLTGNTEAFF; D: NA; V: TRBV11-1; size: NA; J: TRBJ1-1
CDR3: CASGLSQAKNIQYF; D: NA; V: TRBV12-5; size: once; J: TRBJ2-4
CDR3: CASSLDRDMNQPQHF; D: TRBD1; V: TRBV7-2; size: NA; J: TRBJ1-5
CDR3: CATSFRDNEGYTF; D: NA; V: TRBV24-1; size: NA; J: TRBJ1-2
CDR3: CASSTGTNEKLFF; D: NA; V: TRBV5-1; size: NA; J: TRBJ1-4
CDR3: CSAISYGYTF; D: NA; V: TRBV20-1; size: NA; J: TRBJ1-2
CDR3: CASSLQQKTNYGYTF; D: NA; V: TRBV18; size: NA; J: TRBJ1-2
CDR3: CASSIHRTEAFF; D: NA; V: TRBV19; size: NA; J: TRBJ1-1
CDR3: CAWSGGSNQPQHF; D: NA; V: TRBV30; size: few; J: TRBJ1-5
CDR3: CASSHGLNGNTIYF; D: NA; V: TRBV5-6; size: NA; J: TRBJ1-3
CDR3: CASSPNSGGAGELFF; D: TRBD1; V: TRBV6-5; size: NA; J: TRBJ2-2
CDR3: CASSKEGGGWGNEQFF; D: NA; V: TRBV11-3; size: NA; J: TRBJ2-1
CDR3: CASSLGTSGGLAKNIQYF; D: TRBD2; V: TRBV7-2; size: NA; J: TRBJ2-4
CDR3: CASSPGGATNEKLFF; D: NA; V: TRBV5-4; size: NA; J: TRBJ1-4
CDR3: CASSSSTGGLYYGYTF; D: TRBD1; V: TRBV7-2; size: NA; J: TRBJ1-2
CDR3: CASSPYGRGDTEAFF; D: NA; V: TRBV18; size: NA; J: TRBJ1-1
CDR3: CASSERRGEAGNTIYF; D: NA; V: TRBV2; size: NA; J: TRBJ1-3
CDR3: CASTGNTEAFF; D: NA; V: TRBV6-5; size: NA; J: TRBJ1-1
CDR3: CASSVGGTSGNTIYF; D: NA; V: TRBV9; size: NA; J: TRBJ1-3
CDR3: CARRRDKKTPLKSNSPLHF; D: NA; V: TRBV19; size: once; J: TRBJ1-6
CDR3: CASSSRTGSTDTQYF; D: TRBD1; V: TRBV28; size: NA; J: TRBJ2-3
CDR3: CASSLDGDQPQHF; D: NA; V: TRBV19; size: NA; J: TRBJ1-5
CDR3: CASSIDWQGATTGELFF; D: TRBD1; V: TRBV19; size: NA; J: TRBJ2-2
CDR3: CASSFDEKEGYTF; D: NA; V: TRBV7-3; size: NA; J: TRBJ1-2
CDR3: CASSLSSGLGANVLTF; D: NA; V: TRBV11-2; size: NA; J: TRBJ2-6
CDR3: CASSRTPNTEAFF; D: NA; V: TRBV10-1; size: few; J: TRBJ1-1
CDR3: CAISDGGMETDEAFF; D: NA; V: TRBV10-3; size: NA; J: TRBJ1-1
CDR3: CATRPQGKDEQFF; D: TRBD1; V: TRBV24-1; size: NA; J: TRBJ2-1
CDR3: CASSPETVGSPLHF; D: NA; V: TRBV18; size: NA; J: TRBJ1-6
CDR3: CASSRRGGTSTDTQYF; D: NA; V: TRBV6-6; size: NA; J: TRBJ2-3
CDR3: CASTDIRWAEAFF; D: NA; V: TRBV19; size: NA; J: TRBJ1-1
CDR3: CASSSNEGQANTGELFF; D: TRBD1; V: TRBV7-9; size: NA; J: TRBJ2-2
CDR3: CASSLGGTQPQHF; D: NA; V: TRBV5-1; size: many; J: TRBJ1-5